The 20 T cell receptor beta chains in this list originate from one sample, sequenced in a study of a mutant IDH1 vaccine in newly diagnosed glioma. Indicated time point: week 5, during vaccination. Each dose delivered 300 ug of mutant IDH1 20-mer peptide subcutaneously with imiquimod. This table comes from immunoSEQ multiplex PCR, and its TCRdb copy is limited to in-frame clones, with some not included. The sample includes roughly 60,000 clones, around four fifths of them seen just once. No cognate antigen is known for these TCRs. The starting material was PBMCs, obtained from a glioma patient whose treatment included an IDH1 peptide vaccine. These receptors came from a woman aged 50 to 60 with glioma.

The rearrangement links TRBV27 to TRBJ1-1; the D gene is possibly TRBD1 (5 bases). Trimming pared 3 bases from V and 2 bases from J, leaving 10 bases between. This CDR3 has 14 amino acids. Germline V gives CDR1 MNHEY, CDR2 SMNVEV (reference sequence). Here the CDR3 reads CASSFFQGNTEAFF. CDR3 DNA: TGTGCCAGCAGTTTTTTCCAGGGAAACACTGAAGCTTTCTTT.

This clone came up once. The chain couples TRBV6-5 to TRBJ2-7; D call uncertain. The CDR3 consists of 12 residues. The germline gives CDR1 MNHEY, CDR2 SVGAGI. Trimming stripped 5 bases from V and 0 bases from J, with 5 bases between. DNA for the CDR3: TGTGCCAGCAGTCCTAGCTCCTACGAGCAGTACTTC. Encoded protein: CASSPSSYEQYF.

The CDR3 sequence: CASSSTELWDRVGNEQFF. The CDR3 nucleotides read TGTGCCAGCAGCTCCACGGAATTGTGGGACAGGGTTGGAAATGAGCAGTTCTTC. The J gene is TRBJ2-1, the V gene TRBV13, with 9 bases that match TRBD1. V gave up 4 bases and J gave up 7 bases; unmatched junction bases: 17. Germline V lookup: CDR1 PRHDT, CDR2 FYEKMQ (reference sequence). The CDR3 contains 18 residues.

The V gene is TRBV19, the J gene TRBJ1-5, with 7 bases that match TRBD1. Germline CDR1 and CDR2: LNHDA and SQIVND (reference sequence). The CDR3 contains 16 residues. J was trimmed by 2 bases and V by 3 bases; bases with no gene match: 7. This chain's CDR3 is CASSIQGVPGNQPQHF. In DNA, the CDR3 is TGTGCCAGTAGTATTCAGGGGGTCCCGGGCAATCAGCCCCAGCATTTT.

This clone was seen a single time. The chain is built from TRBV7-2 and TRBJ1-1; no reliable D call. CDR3 length: 14 residues. Germline V gene lookup returns CDR1 SGHTA and CDR2 FQGNSA. The V gene lost 0 bases and the J gene lost 6 bases, with 11 bases spanning the gap. The CDR3 bases are TGTGCCAGCAGCTTAGCAAGTTGGTCGGCTGAAGCTTTCTTT. Its translation is CASSLASWSAEAFF.

The rearrangement links TRBV6-1 to TRBJ2-7; a weak D match, TRBD2 (5 bases). Trimming took 2 bases from V and 0 from J, leaving 11 bases between them. There are 15 residues in the CDR3. CDR1 MNHNS and CDR2 SASEGT come from the germline V gene. The CDR3 bases are TGTGCCAGCAGTGAACGGGGAATAAGCTCCTACGAGCAGTACTTC. It is translated as CASSERGISSYEQYF.

The chain carries TRBV27 and TRBJ2-2, with 10 bases identical to TRBD2. The J segment lost 7 bases and the V segment lost 6 bases, leaving 2 bases of the junction unmatched. CDR3 length: 13 amino acids. The germline V gene encodes CDR1 MNHEY and CDR2 SMNVEV (reference sequence). The CDR3 sequence: CASRAGGNGELFF. CDR3 nucleotides: TGTGCCAGCAGAGCGGGGGGGAACGGGGAGCTGTTTTTT.

The V and J genes are TRBV19 and TRBJ1-5; tentatively, D is TRBD1 (6 bases). This CDR3 spans 10 amino acids. Germline CDR1 and CDR2: LNHDA and SQIVND (reference sequence). V was shortened by 8 bases and J by 11 bases, with 10 bases between the two germline ends. CDR3 protein: CASLGQSQHF. The CDR3 DNA sequence: TGTGCCAGTCTCGGACAGTCCCAGCATTTT.

The chain couples TRBV4-3 to TRBJ2-2; D is unclear. Per germline, CDR1 LGHNA and CDR2 YSLEER. V lost 0 bases and J lost 7, with 9 bases in between. The CDR3 loop spans 14 amino acids. CDR3 protein: CASSQDHVGGELFF. CDR3 nucleotides: TGCGCCAGCAGCCAAGATCATGTGGGCGGGGAGCTGTTTTTT.

The V gene is TRBV18, the J gene TRBJ2-6, with D maybe TRBD1 (6 bases). The CDR3 extends over 17 amino acids. Germline V CDR1 and CDR2: KGHSH, LQKENI. Trimming removed 3 bases at V and 0 bases at J, with 12 bases between. CDR3 in amino acids: CASSPGTGNSGANVLTF. The CDR3 DNA is TGTGCCAGCTCACCGGGTACAGGGAACTCTGGGGCCAACGTCCTGACTTTC.

This clone was observed a handful of times. The J gene is TRBJ1-2, the V gene TRBV14; D uncertain. Germline values: CDR1 SGHDN, CDR2 FVKESK. Trimming cost V 4 bases and J 6 bases, with 15 bases left between them. CDR3 length: 14 amino acids. The CDR3 DNA reads TGTGCCAGCAGCCCGGTGGGATGGCGGAATGGCTACACCTTC. It yields the protein CASSPVGWRNGYTF.

This clone was detected a few times. V and J are TRBV7-9 and TRBJ1-2; 8 nucleotides align to TRBD1. The J segment lost 3 bases and the V segment lost 3 bases, leaving 3 bases of the junction unmatched. The CDR3 loop spans 14 amino acids. The germline CDR1 and CDR2 sequences are SEHNR and FQNEAQ (reference sequence). CDR3 in DNA: TGTGCCAGCAGCTTCGGACAGGGCCACTATGGCTACACCTTC. As protein: CASSFGQGHYGYTF.

This clone was counted a few times. The rearrangement links TRBV2 to TRBJ1-5; D remains ambiguous. There are 13 residues in the CDR3. Trimming stripped 1 base from V and 9 bases from J, with 10 bases between. Germline V gene sequence: CDR1 SNHLY, CDR2 FYNNEI. The CDR3 loop reads CASSEDPRRPQHF. CDR3 in DNA: TGTGCCAGCAGTGAAGACCCTCGAAGGCCCCAGCATTTT.

In this sample, this clone turned up a few times. The chain joins TRBV6-6 to TRBJ1-6, with TRBD1 matching 7 bases. The ends lost 5 bases at V and 6 bases at J; junction bases unmatched: 10. This CDR3 has 16 amino acids. Per the germline V gene, CDR1 is MNHNY and CDR2 is SVGAGI (reference sequence). CDR3 residues: CASSLRTGERNSPLHF. CDR3 sequence (DNA): TGTGCCAGCAGTCTACGAACAGGGGAACGTAATTCACCCCTCCACTTT.

This clone was seen a handful of times. The chain joins TRBV5-4 to TRBJ1-1; D gene ambiguous. Looked up from germline, CDR1 is SGHNT and CDR2 is YYREEE (reference sequence). V was clipped by 0 bases and J by 0 bases, with 12 bases between them. The CDR3 has 16 amino acids. CDR3 sequence (DNA): TGTGCCAGCAGCTTGGCCTCTCGAGGACTGAACACTGAAGCTTTCTTT. Translating it yields CASSLASRGLNTEAFF. Full variable domain (outside the CDR3, taken from reference TRBV5-4 and TRBJ1-1): ETGVTQSPTHLIKTRGQQVTLRCSSQSGHNTVSWYQQALGQGPQFIFQYYREEENGRGNFPPRFSGLQFPNYSSELNVNALELDDSALYLCASSLASRGLNTEAFFGQGTRLTVV.

The rearrangement uses TRBV11-2 and TRBJ2-1; D not resolved. CDR1 SGHAT and CDR2 FQNNGV come from the germline V gene. Trimming left V 5 bases short and J 9 bases short, with 20 bases between. This CDR3 contains 15 residues. CDR3 DNA: TGTGCCAGCAGCCCACCCAGGACGGCAGGTGGTGAGCAGTTCTTC. Encoded protein: CASSPPRTAGGEQFF.

V and J are TRBV7-2 and TRBJ1-1; D is unclear. Per the germline V gene, CDR1 is SGHTA and CDR2 is FQGNSA. The CDR3 has 13 residues. V lost 5 bases and J lost 1, with 8 bases in between. This CDR3 reads CASSQSGNTEAFF. The CDR3 DNA is TGTGCCAGCAGCCAATCAGGGAACACTGAAGCTTTCTTT.

J is TRBJ1-3 and V is TRBV5-4, with 8 positions matching TRBD1. The CDR3 loop spans 14 amino acids. CDR1 and CDR2 from the germline V gene are SGHNT and YYREEE (reference sequence). With 5 bases clipped from V and 2 bases from J, the junction kept 3 bases outside the gene matches. The CDR3 region has the DNA TGTGCCAGCAGTCTACAGGGGGCTGGAAACACCATATATTTT. This codes for CASSLQGAGNTIYF.

This chain links TRBV4-1 with TRBJ2-2; D is uncertain. The V end lost 1 base, the J end lost 0 bases, and 12 bases lay between the germline ends. Germline V lookup: CDR1 MGHRA, CDR2 YSYEKL. This CDR3 has 17 residues. The CDR3 DNA reads TGCGCCAGCAGCCAAGTCCCTTCGTGGACGAACACCGGGGAGCTGTTTTTT. Amino acid sequence: CASSQVPSWTNTGELFF.

The V and J genes are TRBV5-4 and TRBJ2-1; 8 bases map to TRBD2. V gave up 2 bases and J gave up 4 bases; unmatched junction bases: 8. Germline loops: CDR1 SGHNT, CDR2 YYREEE (reference sequence). CDR3 length: 16 amino acids. CDR3 protein: CASSLGPAGEYNEQFF. The DNA for the CDR3 is TGTGCCAGCAGCTTAGGCCCAGCGGGGGAGTACAATGAGCAGTTCTTC.